This entry lists 8 T cell receptor beta chains sequenced from one sample in a study of T cell responses to AZD1222 COVID-19 vaccine. Data came from immunoSEQ multiplex PCR; TCRdb stores just in-frame clones and leaves some out. The profile shows 110,000 to 150,000 clones, more than 80% of them singletons. The specimen comprised peripheral blood, sampled on day 0 of AZD1222 vaccination. The receptors were sampled from an adult in good health.

The chain couples TRBV7-8 to TRBJ1-3; D not certain. Trimming left V 3 bases short and J 0 bases short, with 6 bases between. Germline values: CDR1 SGHVS, CDR2 FQNEAQ. This CDR3 has 14 amino acids. Written as DNA, the CDR3 is TGTGCCAGCAGCTTTGTCAGCTCTGGAAACACCATATATTTT. Protein sequence: CASSFVSSGNTIYF.

V gene TRBV11-2 combines with J gene TRBJ2-7; no reliable D call. CDR1 SGHAT and CDR2 FQNNGV come from the germline V gene. This CDR3 comprises 14 residues. Trimming stripped 5 bases from V and 0 bases from J, with 11 bases between. Written as DNA, the CDR3 is TGTGCCAGCAGCCGAGCCTCAAACTCCTACGAGCAGTACTTC. Protein product: CASSRASNSYEQYF.

The chain couples TRBV13 to TRBJ2-1, with 10 bases matching TRBD2. Germline CDR1 PRHDT, CDR2 FYEKMQ (reference sequence). This CDR3 is 15 amino acids long. Trimming removed 6 bases from V and 7 bases from J; junction bases left unmatched: 9. CDR3 loop: CASSLSGGAENEQFF. CDR3 in DNA: TGTGCCAGCAGTCTCAGCGGGGGGGCAGAGAATGAGCAGTTCTTC.

The V gene is TRBV12-3 or TRBV12-4, the J gene TRBJ1-2; TRBD1 aligns across 9 bases. V was pared by 6 bases and J by 6 bases, with 5 bases of the junction left unmatched. This CDR3 is built from 13 residues. CDR3 nucleotide sequence: TGTGCCAGCAGCAAGACAGGGGGTGATGGCTACACCTTC. Its translation: CASSKTGGDGYTF.

V usage is TRBV24-1 and J usage is TRBJ2-3; D remains unclear. The CDR3 is made up of 14 amino acids. The V end lost 10 bases, the J end lost 3 bases, and 16 bases lay between the germline ends. The germline CDR1 and CDR2 sequences are KGHDR and SFDVKD. The CDR3 spells CATGDGVGTDTQYF. CDR3 bases: TGTGCCACGGGCGATGGGGTTGGTACAGATACGCAGTATTTT.

The CDR3 nucleotides read TGCGCCAGCAGCCAACAGGTCTCCCGGGGGACCCAGTACTTC. Its protein is CASSQQVSRGTQYF. The V gene is TRBV4-1, the J gene TRBJ2-5; TRBD2 is a possible D gene (5 bases). The CDR3 spans 14 residues. The V end was cut by 2 bases, the J end by 7 bases, with 14 bases between. Germline V gene sequence: CDR1 MGHRA, CDR2 YSYEKL.

The gene calls are TRBV12-5 and TRBJ2-7; 8 nucleotides agree with TRBD1. This CDR3 region has 13 residues. Germline CDR1 is LGHNT and CDR2 is FRNRAP. V gave up 6 bases and J gave up 5 bases; unmatched junction bases: 6. CDR3 sequence: CASGALQGDEQYF. The CDR3 region has the DNA TGTGCTAGTGGCGCACTACAGGGGGACGAGCAGTACTTC.

V is TRBV27 and J is TRBJ2-7; 7 nucleotides line up with TRBD1. The CDR3 is made up of 15 amino acids. Trimming cost V 4 bases and J 0 bases; bases outside gene matches: 6. CDR1 is MNHEY and CDR2 is SMNVEV in the germline V gene (reference sequence). The CDR3 bases are TGTGCCAGCAGTTCCTTGACAGGGAGCTCCTACGAGCAGTACTTC. Residues: CASSSLTGSSYEQYF.